This T cell receptor (beta chain) was sequenced for a study of CD8 T cells in ankylosing spondylitis. Study outcomes and limitations: Reactive arthritis synovial fluid and blood previously showed some of these motif variants. A motif of fewer than ten highly homologous TCR beta variants was seen as apparently characteristic of ankylosing spondylitis blood. CD8+ cells made up the disease-linked clones, which were relatively rare in peripheral blood.

For this clonotype: Its cognate antigen is unknown.

Libraries of TCR beta came from quantitative 5'-RACE with molecular barcodes. Each CDR3 protein is one row after TCRdb ran MiXCR on the 5' RACE reads. The sample shows 750,000 to 850,000 distinct CDR3 sequences, roughly 10% of them seen only once. Germline CDR1 reads SGHTA; CDR2 reads FQGNSA. V was pared by 3 bases and J by 11 bases, with 7 bases between. The CDR3 extends over 10 amino acids. This TCR was recovered from a male donor with ankylosing spondylitis. The sequencing input was blood, either unsorted or a sorted T cell fraction (not recorded which). The rearrangement uses TRBV7-2 and TRBJ1-1, with unresolved D. In nucleotides, the CDR3 is TGTGCCAGCAGCTTTGACCGGGCTTTCTTT. It is translated as CASSFDRAFF.